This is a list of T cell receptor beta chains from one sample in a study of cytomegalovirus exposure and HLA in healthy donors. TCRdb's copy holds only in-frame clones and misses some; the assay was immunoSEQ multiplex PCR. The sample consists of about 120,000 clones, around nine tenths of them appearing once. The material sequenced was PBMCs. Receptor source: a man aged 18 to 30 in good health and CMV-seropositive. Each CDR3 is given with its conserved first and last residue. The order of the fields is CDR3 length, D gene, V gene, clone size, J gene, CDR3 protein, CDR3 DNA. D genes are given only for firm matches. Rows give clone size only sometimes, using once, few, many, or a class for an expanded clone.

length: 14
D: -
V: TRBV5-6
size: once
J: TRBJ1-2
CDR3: CASSYLQGGYGYTF
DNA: TGTGCCAGCAGCTACCTCCAGGGCGGCTATGGCTACACCTTC

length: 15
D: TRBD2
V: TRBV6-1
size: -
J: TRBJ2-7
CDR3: CASSEELAGGYEQYF
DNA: TGTGCCAGCAGTGAAGAACTAGCGGGGGGGTACGAGCAGTACTTC

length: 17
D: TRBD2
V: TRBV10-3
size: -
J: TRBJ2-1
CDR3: CAISERTSGAQFGEQFF
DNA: TGTGCCATCAGTGAACGGACTAGCGGGGCCCAATTCGGTGAGCAGTTCTTC

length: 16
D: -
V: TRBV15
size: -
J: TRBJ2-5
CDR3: CATSRGGGAGKETQYF
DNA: TGTGCCACCAGCAGGGGTGGGGGGGCAGGAAAAGAGACCCAGTACTTC

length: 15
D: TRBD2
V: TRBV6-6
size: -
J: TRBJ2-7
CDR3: CASSYEAGRYYEQYF
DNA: TGTGCCAGCAGTTACGAAGCGGGGCGGTACTACGAGCAGTACTTC

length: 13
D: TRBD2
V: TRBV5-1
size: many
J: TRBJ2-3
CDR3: CASKAGLRDTQYF
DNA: TGCGCCAGCAAAGCGGGGCTGAGAGATACGCAGTATTTT

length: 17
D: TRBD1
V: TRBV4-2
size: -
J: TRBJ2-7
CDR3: CASSRLPGGQGSYEQYF
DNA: TGTGCCAGCAGCCGCCTCCCTGGGGGACAGGGATCCTACGAGCAGTACTTC

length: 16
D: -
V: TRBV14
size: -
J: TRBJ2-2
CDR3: CASSQQDRRGTGELFF
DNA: TGTGCCAGCAGCCAACAAGACAGGCGAGGCACCGGGGAGCTGTTTTTT

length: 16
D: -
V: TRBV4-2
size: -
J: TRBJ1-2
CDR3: CASSQGIGRPDYGYTF
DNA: TGTGCCAGCAGCCAAGGGATAGGGAGGCCCGACTATGGCTACACCTTC

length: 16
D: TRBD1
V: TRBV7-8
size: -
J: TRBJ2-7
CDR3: CASSGLWTGASYEQYF
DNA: TGTGCCAGCAGCGGACTCTGGACAGGGGCATCCTACGAGCAGTACTTC

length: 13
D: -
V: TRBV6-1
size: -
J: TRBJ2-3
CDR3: CASSVRDRDTQYF
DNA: TGTGCCAGCAGTGTGCGGGACCGGGATACGCAGTATTTT

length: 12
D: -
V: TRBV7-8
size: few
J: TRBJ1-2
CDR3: CASSTTGRSYTF
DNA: TGTGCCAGCAGCACAACAGGGCGCAGCTACACCTTC

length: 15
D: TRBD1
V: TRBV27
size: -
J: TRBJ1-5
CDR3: CASSLGQGGTQPQHF
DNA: TGTGCCAGCAGTTTGGGACAGGGCGGAACTCAGCCCCAGCATTTT

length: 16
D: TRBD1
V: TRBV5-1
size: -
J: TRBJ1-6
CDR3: CASSLDPGTAYSPLHF
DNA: TGCGCCAGCAGCTTAGATCCCGGGACAGCCTATTCACCCCTCCACTTT

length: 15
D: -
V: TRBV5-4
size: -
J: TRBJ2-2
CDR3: CASSLGQSNPGELFF
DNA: TGTGCCAGCAGCTTGGGACAGTCGAATCCCGGGGAGCTGTTTTTT

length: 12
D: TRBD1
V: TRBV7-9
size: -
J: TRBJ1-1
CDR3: CASSGTGTEAFF
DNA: TGTGCCAGCAGCGGAACCGGGACAGAGGCTTTCTTT

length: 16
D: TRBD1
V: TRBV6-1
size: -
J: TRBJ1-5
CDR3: CASSGMGQGSGQPQHF
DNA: TGTGCCAGCAGTGGGATGGGACAGGGGTCCGGGCAGCCCCAGCATTTT

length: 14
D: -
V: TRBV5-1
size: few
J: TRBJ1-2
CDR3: CASSFSGAGDGYTF
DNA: TGCGCCAGCAGCTTTTCAGGTGCAGGGGATGGCTACACCTTC

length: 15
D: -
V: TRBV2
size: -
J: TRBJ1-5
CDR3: CASSLTTASNQPQHF
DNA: TGTGCCAGCAGTTTGACGACAGCTAGCAATCAGCCCCAGCATTTT

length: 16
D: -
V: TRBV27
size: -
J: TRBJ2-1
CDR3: CASKKRTESSYNEQFF
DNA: TGTGCCAGCAAGAAAAGGACTGAGAGCTCCTACAATGAGCAGTTCTTC